This is a list of T cell receptor beta chains from one sample in a study of cytomegalovirus exposure and HLA in healthy donors. Clones were sequenced by immunoSEQ multiplex PCR, and TCRdb holds only the in-frame ones, with some missing. The sample holds about 140,000 clones, 82% seen once. Sequenced input: PBMCs. These receptors were obtained from a man aged 18 to 29 in good health and CMV-seropositive. The CDR3 runs from the conserved cysteine through the conserved F or W. D genes are given only for firm matches. Not every row has a clone size; where given, it reads once, few, many or a size class.

>TRBD1|once|TRBJ2-5|TRBV29-1
TGCAGCGTTGAGGGGGACAGGGTAGAGACCCAGTACTTC
CSVEGDRVETQYF
>TRBD1|.|TRBJ2-7|TRBV29-1
TGCAGCGTTGATTTCGTAAGGGACAGGGGACCCGAGCAGTACTTC
CSVDFVRDRGPEQYF
>.|.|TRBJ1-1|TRBV6-6
TGTGCCAGCAGTTACTCGGCAGATGTGAACACTGAAGCTTTCTTT
CASSYSADVNTEAFF
>.|.|TRBJ1-5|TRBV6-1
TGTGCCAGCAGTGACCGGGGTTCGGGGGGTCAGCCCCAGCATTTT
CASSDRGSGGQPQHF
>.|.|TRBJ1-1|TRBV28
TGTGCCAGCACCTCGGACAAGAACACTGAAGCTTTCTTT
CASTSDKNTEAFF
>TRBD1|.|TRBJ2-2|TRBV18
TGTGCCAGCTCTAACGGACAGGCCGGGGAGCTGTTTTTT
CASSNGQAGELFF
>TRBD2|.|TRBJ2-3|TRBV5-6
TGTGCCAGCAGCTTGGTCGCGGGAGGATTCACAGATACGCAGTATTTT
CASSLVAGGFTDTQYF
>TRBD1|.|TRBJ1-2|TRBV28
TGTGCCAGCAGCCCGACAGGGACCAACTATGGCTACACCTTC
CASSPTGTNYGYTF
>.|.|TRBJ1-1|TRBV6-5
TGTGCCAGCAGTTACTCGGGCGGGGGGGGGATGGAAGCTTTCTTT
CASSYSGGGGMEAFF
>.|.|TRBJ1-6|TRBV18
TGTGCCAGCTCCGCCCGGGGGGCCTATAATTCACCCCTCCACTTT
CASSARGAYNSPLHF
>.|.|TRBJ1-2|TRBV13
TGTGCCAGCACCCAGGGCCGTGATGGCTACACCTTC
CASTQGRDGYTF
>TRBD2|few|TRBJ2-3|TRBV6-6
TGTGCCAGCAGTCCTATAGCGGGGGGCACAGATACGCAGTATTTT
CASSPIAGGTDTQYF
>TRBD1|few|TRBJ1-1|TRBV18
TGTGCCAGCTCACCACTGGGACAGGGGGTGAACACTGAAGCTTTCTTT
CASSPLGQGVNTEAFF
>TRBD2|few|TRBJ2-4|TRBV15
TGTGCCACCAGCAAGGTAGCGGGAGACAACATTCAGTACTTC
CATSKVAGDNIQYF
>TRBD2|few|TRBJ2-3|TRBV27
TGTGCCAGCAGTTTAATAGGGCTAGCGGTCGACACAGATACGCAGTATTTT
CASSLIGLAVDTDTQYF
>TRBD1|.|TRBJ2-2|TRBV5-1
TGCGCCAGCAGCGGGACAGGGGGTGACACCGGGGAGCTGTTTTTT
CASSGTGGDTGELFF
>.|.|TRBJ1-1|TRBV2
TGTGCCACCCGGGGGGAAATGAACACTGAAGCTTTCTTT
CATRGEMNTEAFF
>.|.|TRBJ2-5|TRBV28
TGTGCCAGCCACAATCAGGAAGGAAATAGAGAGACCCAGTACTTC
CASHNQEGNRETQYF
>TRBD2|.|TRBJ2-1|TRBV14
TGTGCCAGCAGCCAACCTATCCTAGCGGGAGGTGAGGACAATGAGCAGTTCTTC
CASSQPILAGGEDNEQFF
>.|.|TRBJ1-1|TRBV6-5
TGTGCCAGCAGTTACTCGGCAGTACGAGGCACTGAAGCTTTCTTT
CASSYSAVRGTEAFF
>TRBD2|few|TRBJ2-5|TRBV5-1
TGCGCCAGCAGCCTGGGACTAGCGGGAGTCAGGTTCCAAGAGACCCAGTACTTC
CASSLGLAGVRFQETQYF
>.|.|TRBJ2-5|TRBV10-3
TGTGCCATCAGTGAGTCGATTGAGCAGTACTTC
CAISESIEQYF
>.|few|TRBJ1-1|TRBV6-1
TGTGCCAGCAGTGATTCGGGGGTGGTGAGGGCTTTCTTT
CASSDSGVVRAFF
>TRBD2|.|TRBJ2-7|TRBV6-1
TGTGCCAGCGTGGGCGGGAGTAGGCGGGAGCAGTACTTC
CASVGGSRREQYF
>.|.|TRBJ1-5|TRBV11-2
TGTGCCAGCAGCTTCCGAGAAAATCAGCCCCAGCATTTT
CASSFRENQPQHF
>TRBD1|.|TRBJ1-2|TRBV6-5
TGTGCCAGCAGTTATAGTAGCACAGGGGATAATGGCTACACCTTC
CASSYSSTGDNGYTF
>.|once|TRBJ1-1|TRBV7-2
TGTGCCAGCAGCTCGGACAGCCACACTGAAGCTTTCTTT
CASSSDSHTEAFF
>TRBD2|.|TRBJ2-7|TRBV30
TGTGCCTGGAACCAAGCGGGAGAAGGTGAGCAGTACTTC
CAWNQAGEGEQYF
>TRBD2|.|TRBJ2-7|TRBV5-4
TGTGCCAGCGGACTAGCGGGTTCCTACGAGCAGTACTTC
CASGLAGSYEQYF
>TRBD1|.|TRBJ1-2|TRBV28
TGTGCCAGCATTTCCGATTTATCAGGGGGCGCTGGAAACGGCTACACCTTC
CASISDLSGGAGNGYTF
>.|.|TRBJ2-2|TRBV5-4
TGTGCCAGCAGCCCCCTTGGGAGGTTCGACACCGGGGAGCTGTTTTTT
CASSPLGRFDTGELFF
>.|.|TRBJ1-4|TRBV28
TGTGCCAGCAGTCCTTTGAATGAAAAACTGTTTTTT
CASSPLNEKLFF
>.|.|TRBJ2-7|TRBV7-8
TGTGCCAGCAGCTTGGGGGGGCGGGCCGCCTACGAGCAGTACTTC
CASSLGGRAAYEQYF
>TRBD2|.|TRBJ2-7|TRBV4-1
TGCGCCAGCAGCCCGGGACTAGCGGGACTTTACGAGCAGTACTTC
CASSPGLAGLYEQYF
>.|.|TRBJ2-3|TRBV5-1
TGCGCCAGCAGCGGGGCTAGTGAGACAGATACGCAGTATTTT
CASSGASETDTQYF
>TRBD2|.|TRBJ2-1|TRBV14
TGTGCCAGCAGCCAATCACTAGCGGCCAATGAGCAGTTCTTC
CASSQSLAANEQFF
>.|.|TRBJ1-2|TRBV19
TGTGCCAGTAGTATGGAAGGGACACCTAACTATGGCTACACCTTC
CASSMEGTPNYGYTF
>.|.|TRBJ1-3|TRBV25-1
TGTGCCAGCAGTGAATCAGTATGGCCTGCCCCTGGAAACACCATATATTTT
CASSESVWPAPGNTIYF
>TRBD1|.|TRBJ1-1|TRBV5-1
TGCGCCAGCAGCTTGTCTGGGACAGCCCTCACTGAAGCTTTCTTT
CASSLSGTALTEAFF
>.|.|TRBJ1-1|TRBV4-1
TGCGCCAGCAGCCAAGATTTGGCCACTGAAGCTTTCTTT
CASSQDLATEAFF
>.|.|TRBJ2-7|TRBV14
TGTGCCAGCAGCCAATACGGGACTCCCTACGAGCAGTACTTC
CASSQYGTPYEQYF
>.|once|TRBJ2-1|TRBV19
TGTGCCAGTAGTATAGATCGTCTAAACAATGAGCAGTTCTTC
CASSIDRLNNEQFF